This TCR beta chain is from a study of T-cell reconstitution after alpha-beta-depleted transplantation in children. The CDR3 is 16 residues long. The ends lost 0 bases at V and 2 bases at J; junction bases unmatched: 6. The germline gives CDR1 MNHNS, CDR2 SASEGT. During its preparation, the TCRbeta library received unique molecular identifiers. Each CDR3 protein gets one entry after TCRdb re-called the PCR reads with MiXCR. Of 700,000 to 950,000 distinct CDR3 sequences listed, approximately 15% were seen once; the top ten hold roughly 5%. This chain joins TRBV6-1 and TRBJ2-7, with 8 bases that match TRBD2. This sequence originates from a male patient younger than 18 who had a stem cell transplant for acute lymphoblastic leukemia, so the T cells may come from the graft donor. Material: PBMCs, mostly from graft donor cells, obtained 360 days after TCRalphabeta/CD19-depleted stem cell transplant. The chain's CDR3 is CASSEARERGTYEQYF. CDR3 sequence (DNA): TGTGCCAGCAGTGAAGCTCGGGAGCGGGGGACCTACGAGCAGTACTTC.